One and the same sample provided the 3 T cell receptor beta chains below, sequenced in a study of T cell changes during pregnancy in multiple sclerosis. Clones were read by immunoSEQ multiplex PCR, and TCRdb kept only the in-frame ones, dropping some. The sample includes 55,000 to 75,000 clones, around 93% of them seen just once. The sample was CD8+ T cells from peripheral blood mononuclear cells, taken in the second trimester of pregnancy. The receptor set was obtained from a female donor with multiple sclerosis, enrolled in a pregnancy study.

DNA for the CDR3: TGTGCCAGCAGCTATCTAGCGGGAGGGCCGCGGAGTGAGCAGTTCTTC. Amino acid sequence: CASSYLAGGPRSEQFF. V is TRBV7-6 and J is TRBJ2-1, with 12 nucleotides matching TRBD2. This CDR3 is built from 16 residues. The junction had 10 bases not matched to a gene; V was cut back by 4 bases and J by 9 bases. CDR1 and CDR2 from the germline V gene are SGHVS and FNYEAQ.

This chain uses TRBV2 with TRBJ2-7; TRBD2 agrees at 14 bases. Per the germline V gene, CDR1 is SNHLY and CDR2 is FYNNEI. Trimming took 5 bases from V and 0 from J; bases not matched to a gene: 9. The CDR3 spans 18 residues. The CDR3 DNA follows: TGTGCCAGCAGTCTGCGGGGACTAGCGGGGGAGAGCTCCTACGAGCAGTACTTC. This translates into CASSLRGLAGESSYEQYF.

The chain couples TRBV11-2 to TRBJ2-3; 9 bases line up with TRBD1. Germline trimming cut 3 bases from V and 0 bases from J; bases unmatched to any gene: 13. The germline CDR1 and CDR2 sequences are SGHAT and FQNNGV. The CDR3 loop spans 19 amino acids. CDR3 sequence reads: CASSFPRSDRGPSTDTQYF. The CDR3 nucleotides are TGTGCCAGCAGCTTCCCCAGATCGGACAGGGGACCCAGCACAGATACGCAGTATTTT.